This T cell receptor beta chain was sequenced in a study of regulatory T cells in long-lasting Graves disease. Indicated time point: newly diagnosed GD, antithyroid drugs for less than 3 months. The TCR library was prepared using RNA isolated from PBMCs. This clonotype was observed many times. Through Arm-PCR of CDR3 regions and iRepertoire HTBI primers, TCR beta libraries were built. TCRdb itself ran the multiplex PCR reads through MiXCR, one entry per CDR3 protein. The sample holds some 220,000 distinct CDR3 sequences, roughly 19% seen once. V was pared by 8 bases and J by 4 bases, with 17 bases between. Per germline, CDR1 SNHLY and CDR2 FYNNEI. There are 14 residues in the CDR3. These data are also associated with another study on T cells in Graves' hyperthyroidism and ophthalmopathy.

The TCR comes from a woman aged 25-40 years with Graves disease. The rearrangement uses TRBV2 and TRBJ1-2; possibly TRBD1 for D (6 bases). Sequencing was performed on peripheral blood mononuclear cells (PBMCs), taken at new diagnosis, from a patient treated with antithyroid drugs. The CDR3 is CASFTSGVTYGYTF. As DNA, the CDR3 is TGTGCCAGCTTTACGTCAGGGGTAACCTATGGCTACACCTTC.